One sample yielded the 15 T cell receptor beta chains listed below, sequenced in a study of control samples from healthy donors and cancer patients. The method was immunoSEQ multiplex PCR; TCRdb's version includes in-frame clones alone and lacks a portion of them. The sample has about 110,000 clones, more than 85% seen once. Sequenced input: blood. All receptors come from a woman younger than 35 in good health.

This chain uses TRBV5-1 with TRBJ2-1; tentatively, D is TRBD1 (6 bases). CDR1 is SGHRS, CDR2 YFSETQ, per germline. The CDR3 spans 15 residues. Trimming removed 8 bases at V and 0 bases at J, with 15 bases between. The CDR3 reads CASKTGTSSYNEQFF. The CDR3 DNA sequence: TGCGCCAGTAAAACCGGGACATCCTCCTACAATGAGCAGTTCTTC.

This clone was detected a few times. The rearrangement joins TRBV6-5 to TRBJ1-2; D ambiguous. The CDR3 sequence is 11 residues long. The V gene lost 8 bases and the J gene lost 3 bases, with 7 bases spanning the gap. CDR1 is MNHEY and CDR2 is SVGAGI in the germline V gene. The CDR3, as DNA: TGTGCCAGCTGGAACTACTATGGCTACACCTTC. Translating it yields CASWNYYGYTF.

This rearrangement joins TRBV2 to TRBJ1-2; the D gene is possibly TRBD1 (6 bases). The ends were cut back, 7 bases at V and 2 bases at J, with 14 bases in the middle. CDR3 length: 14 residues. Germline V gene lookup returns CDR1 SNHLY and CDR2 FYNNEI. In DNA form, the CDR3 reads TGTGCCAGCACTTCGGGGGGCCAGAACTATGGCTACACCTTC. Residues: CASTSGGQNYGYTF.

This chain uses TRBV4-2 with TRBJ1-2, with no clear D. The CDR3 sequence is 13 residues long. V lost 4 bases and J 3 bases, leaving 9 bases between the germline ends. Germline V lookup: CDR1 LGHNA, CDR2 YNFKEQ. The CDR3 sequence: CASSPRNDYGYTF. For the CDR3, the DNA is TGTGCCAGCAGCCCACGGAACGACTATGGCTACACCTTC.

The chain employs TRBV7-2 and TRBJ2-7, with 8 bases matching TRBD2. Germline V lookup: CDR1 SGHTA, CDR2 FQGNSA. The junction had 7 bases not matched to a gene; V was cut back by 2 bases and J by 4 bases. The CDR3 totals 15 residues. The CDR3 nucleotides are TGTGCCAGCAGCTTAAATCACGGGGGGGGATACGAGCAGTACTTC. It encodes CASSLNHGGGYEQYF.

This clone has only a few counts. The rearrangement uses TRBV7-9 and TRBJ2-7; D is unresolved. Trimming stripped 4 bases from V and 5 bases from J, with 15 bases between. The CDR3 contains 14 residues. CDR1 is SEHNR, CDR2 FQNEAQ, per germline (reference sequence). CDR3 loop: CASSSDAYMDEQYF. CDR3 bases: TGTGCCAGCAGCTCCGACGCCTACATGGACGAGCAGTACTTC.

This rearrangement joins TRBV7-3 to TRBJ2-1, with D possibly TRBD2 on 6 matching bases. This CDR3 region has 17 residues. From germline, CDR1 is SGHTA and CDR2 FQGTGA. The V end was cut by 1 base, the J end by 0 bases, with 13 bases between. In nucleotides, the CDR3 is TGTGCCAGCAGCTTAAAGGGGACTCCCAGCTCCTACAATGAGCAGTTCTTC. This sequence encodes CASSLKGTPSSYNEQFF.

V usage is TRBV19 and J usage is TRBJ2-3, with 12 bases lining up with TRBD2. The germline CDR1 and CDR2 sequences are LNHDA and SQIVND (reference sequence). V gave up 3 bases and J gave up 1 base; unmatched junction bases: 8. This CDR3 is 18 amino acids long. The CDR3 DNA is TGTGCCAGTAGTATGCCGGCTGGGACTAGCGGGCGCACAGATACGCAGTATTTT. Encoded protein: CASSMPAGTSGRTDTQYF.

The sample holds a few counts of this clone. This chain joins TRBV27 and TRBJ2-5, with TRBD2 matching over 13 bases. The CDR3 loop spans 17 amino acids. CDR1 is MNHEY, CDR2 SMNVEV, per germline (reference sequence). With 6 bases clipped from V and 6 bases from J, the junction kept 13 bases outside the gene matches. CDR3 residues: CASSPFPGTSGKQTQYF. CDR3 DNA sequence: TGTGCCAGCAGCCCTTTTCCCGGGACTAGCGGGAAACAGACCCAGTACTTC.

This sequence joins TRBV27 and TRBJ1-5, with D possibly being TRBD1 (6 bases). This CDR3 spans 12 amino acids. Germline V gene sequence: CDR1 MNHEY, CDR2 SMNVEV (reference sequence). V lost 4 bases and J lost 6, with 7 bases in between. Here the CDR3 reads CASSSGVQPQHF. The CDR3 DNA reads TGTGCCAGCAGTTCAGGGGTTCAGCCCCAGCATTTT.

The genes are TRBV30 and TRBJ2-3; D may be TRBD1 or TRBD2 (5 bases each). Trimming cost V 2 bases and J 4 bases, with 28 bases left between them. CDR3 length equals 19 residues. Germline CDR1 reads GTSNPN; CDR2 reads SVGIG (reference sequence). CDR3: CAWSPLGGALGLGADTQYF. The CDR3 region has the DNA TGTGCCTGGAGTCCCCTGGGCGGAGCCTTGGGCCTGGGGGCAGATACGCAGTATTTT.

This clone was recorded once. The rearrangement joins TRBV6-6 to TRBJ1-1; 7 bases map to TRBD1. There are 11 residues in the CDR3. Germline V gene lookup returns CDR1 MNHNY and CDR2 SVGAGI (reference sequence). V lost 6 bases, J lost 8 bases, and 3 bases stayed unmatched. The CDR3 DNA sequence: TGTGCCAGCAGCGGGGACAGCGAAGCTTTCTTT. Protein product: CASSGDSEAFF.

CDR3 region: CASSISGEQYF. The CDR3 DNA follows: TGTGCCAGCAGCATCTCGGGCGAGCAGTACTTC. The V call is TRBV28, the J call TRBJ2-7; D is unclear. The CDR3 is 11 residues long. V shed 6 bases and J shed 6 bases, with 9 bases lying between them. Per the germline V gene, CDR1 is MDHEN and CDR2 is SYDVKM.

The rearrangement joins TRBV5-6 to TRBJ1-3; 9 positions agree with TRBD1. This CDR3 has 15 amino acids. Germline values: CDR1 SGHDT, CDR2 YYEEEE. Trimming took 5 bases from V and 1 from J; bases not matched to a gene: 4. The CDR3 is CASSWDRASGNTIYF. The CDR3 bases are TGTGCCAGCAGTTGGGACAGGGCGTCTGGAAACACCATATATTTT.

The genes are TRBV7-9 and TRBJ1-4; the D is unclear. The CDR3 contains 12 residues. CDR1 and CDR2 from the germline V gene are SEHNR and FQNEAQ (reference sequence). V lost 5 bases and J lost 6, with 7 bases in between. This CDR3 is CASSPPDEKLFF. CDR3 coding DNA: TGTGCCAGCAGCCCCCCCGATGAAAAACTGTTTTTT.